Detailed here is one TCR beta chain. These data originate in a study of T cell clonotyping in hematopoietic cell transplantation. Sequenced by immunoSEQ multiplex PCR; TCRdb stores in-frame clones only, minus some. The sample has 15,000 or so clones, about two thirds seen once. The CDR3 loop spans 15 amino acids. Per the germline V gene, CDR1 is SEHNR and CDR2 is FQNEAQ (reference sequence). Trimming cost V 5 bases and J 3 bases; bases outside gene matches: 7. This chain links TRBV7-9 with TRBJ2-4, with 7 bases identical to TRBD1. This sequence originates from a male patient aged 50 to 59 who had an allogeneic stem cell transplant from an unrelated donor, so T cells may come from the graft donor. Some clones in this sample may be carry-over from other donors' samples. Sequenced here: PBMCs, sampled 30 days after allogeneic stem cell transplant. The CDR3 DNA sequence: TGTGCCAGCAGCCTATCTACAGGGGTCAAAAACATTCAGTACTTC. Encoded protein: CASSLSTGVKNIQYF.